The present T cell receptor (beta chain) was sequenced within a study of T cells in Graves' hyperthyroidism and ophthalmopathy (dated by TCRdb to the late 2010s). Regarding the complete study: Peripheral blood samples were taken at the time of initial diagnosis, prior to any treatment. TCR V-J signatures able to tell the groups apart were searched for in a discovery cohort of 90 to 100 patients, of whom over 40 had Graves' ophthalmopathy and more than 55 had stable Graves' hyperthyroidism. For training and testing, the roughly 100 patients in the discovery cohort were randomly divided in a 7:3 ratio. The paper describes TCR Vbeta CDR3 sequencing of 130 to 150 peripheral blood samples, made up of 40 to 45 ophthalmopathy patients, more than 70 hyperthyroidism patients and roughly 17 progressor patients. Prospective prediction of ophthalmopathy was tested in an independent validation cohort of approximately 19 hyperthyroidism patients and some 17 patients who later progressed to ophthalmopathy. Once sampling was done, hyperthyroidism patients were given methimazole at a starting dose of 30 mg daily, whereas ophthalmopathy patients were given high-dose intravenous methylprednisolone. In addition, the study compared T-cell repertoires in thyroid tissue and in blood from five or six Graves' hyperthyroidism patients.

Results the study describes overall, beyond this receptor: No statistical method was used to fix the sample size in advance, and group allocation was not hidden from the investigators. In validation, the model predicted progression to ophthalmopathy with 55% to 71% sensitivity and 72% to 85% specificity, a median of around 6.6 months before onset. Most expanded thyroid clonotypes (frequency above 0.001) were also detected in blood, a finding suggesting that blood repertoires may reflect thyroid immune responses. In cross-validation, a model built on a 13 V-J signature told ophthalmopathy apart from stable hyperthyroidism with under 90% sensitivity and about 81% specificity, and in testing the same model reached 80%/75%.

This clonotype was seen many times. The antigen it binds to is not known. No clone much larger than this one lies a single base away; base qualities are absent. Clipping removes 3 bases from V and 4 bases from J, with 11 as the unmatched junction base count. CDR1 is given as LGHDT and CDR2 as YNNKEL, both from the germline V gene (reference sequence). Inclusive of the bounding cysteine and phenylalanine, the CDR3 is 16 residues long. Of the read, only the CDR3 DNA is kept; its 48 bases are in frame from base 1. Moderately to severely active disease, a Clinical Activity Score of at least 3, a NOSPECS grade of at least 4, and a duration under 3 months were present in ophthalmopathy patients. Patients with uncontrolled infections, other autoimmune diseases, pregnancy or lactation were excluded. Diagnoses were established on the basis of clinical symptoms, serum thyroxine and TRAb, thyroid ultrasound, and orbital computed tomography. PBMCs were separated from around 9.1 ml of fresh peripheral blood using Ficoll-Paque density gradient centrifugation. Total RNA was extracted using Trizol reagent, and RNA quality was assessed on an Agilent 2100 Bioanalyzer.

TCR beta CDR3 regions were amplified from RNA transcripts. The first round of RT-PCR for the TCR CDR3 was performed with the HTBI primer set and the Qiagen OneStep RT-PCR kit. The libraries were constructed in a second round of multiplex PCR and then size-selected and purified. Libraries were sequenced paired-end with 100 bp reads on an Illumina HiSeq2000. Regarding the original processing steps: SOAPnuke was used to process the raw data, throwing out any read that contained adapters or uncalled bases, had a mean Phred below 15, or lacked an exact constant-primer or identifier match. COPE v1.2.5 was used to merge high-quality paired reads, and clonotypes were defined as unique nucleotide sequences. MiTCR v1.1 was used to align the clonotypes against IMGT TRBV, TRBD and TRBJ reference segments. The analysis included only V-J combinations with a frequency above 0.0001, which together covered more than 99% of the repertoires. A TCS score was defined as the ratio of F50 (clonal expansion) to E x V (chaos), with BLOSUM62-based TCRdist applied between CDR3 peptides within each V-J. Welch's t-statistics and random forest reduced fewer than 600 V-J features to 13, which were used in a naive Bayes classifier (R e1071). The public sequencing data were trimmed at Q25 with fastp and processed into clonotypes with MiXCR by TCRdb, which kept only in-frame beta chains. Entries are consolidated by CDR3 protein sequence, retaining the most common genes and DNA. TCRdb, rather than the study authors, made the V and J calls. Across this sample there are 400,000 or so distinct CDR3 sequences, with 13% to 15% seen only once. Of the sample, about 20% falls within the top ten clones.

The rearranged chain carries TRBV3-1 and TRBJ1-1; the central 7 bases match TRBD1. The specimen sequenced was blood. The TCR sequence derives from a woman aged 25 to 39 with Graves' ophthalmopathy. The nucleotide sequence is given as TGTGCCAGCAGCCACCGATTGACAGGGTCGGGCACTGAAGCTTTCTTT. Its amino acids are CASSHRLTGSGTEAFF.